The clone carrying this TCR beta chain was counted at least ten times. What it recognizes is unknown. TCRdb used MiXCR to reprocess the reads, holding one entry per CDR3 protein. Counted here are some 400,000 distinct CDR3 sequences, 15% to 20% occurring once; the ten biggest clones make up around 9.3%. The data are from a study of T cell repertoires in cytomegalovirus infection. Across the whole study: It can be stated that public TCR beta signatures indicated CMV infection as well as a matching HLA type. Study-wide results and caveats: Summed public TCR beta family frequency identified CMV carriers bearing the relevant HLA. In two of eight donors, the top clonotype was HLA-C-restricted CMV-specific.

The source of this sequence is a human donor in good health (CMV status not recorded). Some clones in this sample may be carry-over from other donors' samples. Input material: PBMCs.

CDR3 sequence: CATISGQRPYTEAFF. CDR3 nucleotides: TGTGCCACCATTTCGGGACAGCGCCCTTACACTGAAGCTTTCTTT. The gene calls are TRBV7-6 and TRBJ1-1; TRBD1 matches 7 bases. The CDR3 loop spans 15 amino acids. The V gene end was trimmed by 10 bases and the J gene end by 3 bases; junction bases not matched to a gene: 14. Germline V gene lookup returns CDR1 SGHVS and CDR2 FNYEAQ.